This T cell receptor (beta chain) was identified in a study of technical replicates of blood from a few donors. This clone was seen just once. Using immunoSEQ multiplex PCR, the repertoire was profiled, and TCRdb retains in-frame clones only, with some absent. The sample carries about 83,000 clones, about 92% recorded once. Sequenced sample: T cells isolated from PBMCs. The clonotype was recovered from a human donor in good health.

The CDR3 coding sequence is TGTGCCAGCAGCTTAAACGCTAACACAGATACGCAGTATTTT. This translates into CASSLNANTDTQYF. This chain connects TRBV7-3 to TRBJ2-3, with D uncertain. The V end was cut by 1 base, the J end by 2 bases, with 7 bases between. Per germline, CDR1 SGHTA and CDR2 FQGTGA. The CDR3 is made up of 14 amino acids.